Each of the 20 T cell receptor beta chains below was sequenced from the same sample in a study of blood T cell repertoires in COVID-19. The method was immunoSEQ multiplex PCR; TCRdb's version includes in-frame clones alone and lacks a portion of them. This sample yields roughly 180,000 clones, of which more than 80% are seen a single time; about 10% belongs to the top ten. The material sequenced was peripheral blood. These receptors were taken from a woman aged 40 to 55 with COVID-19, enrolled during active disease.

The chain has TRBV14 and TRBJ1-1, with TRBD1 as a possible D gene (5 bases). The V gene lost 4 bases and the J gene lost 2 bases, with 14 bases spanning the gap. Germline assignment: CDR1 SGHDN and CDR2 FVKESK. The CDR3 has 15 amino acids. This CDR3 reads CASSPLGGSNTEAFF. DNA for the CDR3: TGTGCCAGCAGCCCACTCGGGGGGTCTAACACTGAAGCTTTCTTT.

The chain has TRBV30 and TRBJ2-7, with 7 bases matching TRBD1. The V gene end was trimmed by 4 bases and the J gene end by 4 bases; junction bases not matched to a gene: 1. Germline V CDR1 and CDR2: GTSNPN, SVGIG (reference sequence). CDR3 size: 11 residues. CDR3 protein: CAWTRGYEQYF. The CDR3, as DNA: TGTGCCTGGACCAGGGGGTACGAGCAGTACTTC.

This clone has only a few counts. The gene calls are TRBV6-5 and TRBJ1-6, with D perhaps matching TRBD1 (6 bases). CDR1 MNHEY and CDR2 SVGAGI come from the germline V gene. Between the trimmed V and J ends, which lost 3 bases and 10 bases, there was a span of 13 bases. The CDR3 runs to 14 residues. In DNA form, the CDR3 reads TGTGCCAGCAGTTATGCAGGGGTGGGATCACCCCTCCACTTT. Encoded protein: CASSYAGVGSPLHF.

V and J are TRBV21-1 and TRBJ2-3; the table calls TRBD2, which could not be checked here. TRBV21-1 is a pseudogene locus. The CDR3 has 18 residues. The CDR3 spells CASSKTRAGGESTDTQYF. As DNA, the CDR3 is TGTGCCAGCAGCAAAACCCGAGCTGGGGGGGAAAGCACAGATACGCAGTATTTT.

This clone was observed a handful of times. V usage is TRBV28 and J usage is TRBJ1-1; D ambiguous. V lost 3 bases, J lost 4 bases, and 15 bases lay in between. This CDR3 contains 15 residues. Germline-derived CDR1 and CDR2 are MDHEN and SYDVKM. This chain's CDR3 is CASSFVRGLSTEAFF. DNA for the CDR3: TGTGCCAGCAGTTTCGTTCGCGGTTTAAGCACTGAAGCTTTCTTT. Supplemented by reference TRBV28 and TRBJ1-1, the full variable domain reads DVKVTQSSRYLVKRTGEKVFLECVQDMDHENMFWYRQDPGLGLRLIYFSYDVKMKEKGDIPEGYSVSREKKERFSLILESASTNQTSMYLCASSFVRGLSTEAFFGQGTRLTVV.

This clone was observed a few times. The chain links TRBV3-1 (or the pseudogene TRBV3-2) to TRBJ2-2; 7 bases agree with TRBD1. Trimming at V came to 2 bases and at J to 4 bases, leaving 7 bases not matched to a gene. The CDR3 has 16 amino acids. Germline V CDR1 and CDR2: LGHDT, YNNKEL (reference sequence). CDR3 protein: CASSQRQGYSTGELFF. The CDR3 DNA reads TGTGCCAGCAGCCAAAGACAGGGCTACTCCACCGGGGAGCTGTTTTTT.

This clone was counted between two and nine times. V is TRBV10-2 and J is TRBJ2-5; D unclear. The germline V gene has CDR1 WSHSY and CDR2 SAAADI. The V end lost 4 bases, the J end lost 4 bases, and 13 bases lay between the germline ends. CDR3 size: 14 residues. The CDR3 DNA follows: TGCGCCAGCAGTGGTACCCAATCGGGAGAGACCCAGTACTTC. Translation: CASSGTQSGETQYF.

V is TRBV2 and J is TRBJ2-1, with TRBD2 identical over 9 bases. The CDR3 runs to 14 residues. Trimming took 8 bases from V and 6 from J; bases not matched to a gene: 8. Germline-derived CDR1 and CDR2 are SNHLY and FYNNEI. The CDR3 nucleotides read TGTGCCAGCGATCCGGGACTAGCTGCCAATGAGCAGTTCTTC. It translates to CASDPGLAANEQFF.

The chain links TRBV6-2 or TRBV6-3 to TRBJ2-3, with D uncertain. CDR3 size: 14 residues. CDR1 and CDR2 (germline): MNHEY, SVGEGT. The V end was cut by 2 bases, the J end by 4 bases, with 10 bases between. CDR3 sequence reads: CASSYRRSSDTQYF. The CDR3 DNA reads as TGTGCCAGCAGTTACAGGCGGAGTTCAGATACGCAGTATTTT.

This clone appeared a few times. V is TRBV12-3 or TRBV12-4 and J is TRBJ2-2; tentative D call: TRBD2 (7 bases). CDR3 length: 13 amino acids. Trimming pared 8 bases from V and 7 bases from J, leaving 14 bases between. CDR3 loop: CASRGAEGGELFF. The CDR3 bases are TGTGCCAGCCGGGGGGCGGAGGGCGGGGAGCTGTTTTTT.

V gene TRBV9 combines with J gene TRBJ1-2; D is perhaps TRBD1 (6 bases). V was clipped by 1 base and J by 2 bases, with 6 bases between them. The CDR3 length is 13 residues. The germline gives CDR1 SGDLS, CDR2 YYNGEE. The CDR3 region is CASSVQGNYGYTF. The CDR3 DNA reads as TGTGCCAGCAGCGTACAGGGGAACTATGGCTACACCTTC.

The chain couples TRBV5-1 to TRBJ1-4; D may be TRBD1 (6 bases). The CDR3 consists of 15 residues. Deletions cut 2 bases from V and 7 bases from J, with 15 bases between. Germline V gives CDR1 SGHRS, CDR2 YFSETQ. The CDR3 region has the DNA TGCGCCAGCAGCTTAGTTCCAGGGGCGTTTGAAAAACTGTTTTTT. Protein: CASSLVPGAFEKLFF. Full variable domain (rest looked up from reference TRBV5-1 and TRBJ1-4): KAGVTQTPRYLIKTRGQQVTLSCSPISGHRSVSWYQQTPGQGLQFLFEYFSETQRNKGNFPGRFSGRQFSNSRSEMNVSTLELGDSALYLCASSLVPGAFEKLFFGSGTQLSVL.

The CDR3 sequence is CAWSVALGHEKLFF. DNA for the CDR3: TGTGCCTGGAGTGTGGCCTTGGGCCATGAAAAACTGTTTTTT. This rearrangement joins TRBV30 to TRBJ1-4; D is ambiguous. This CDR3 has 14 amino acids. Per germline, CDR1 GTSNPN and CDR2 SVGIG (reference sequence). V lost 0 bases, J lost 6 bases, and 11 bases lay in between. Using reference TRBV30 and TRBJ1-4 for the parts outside the CDR3, the full variable domain is SQTIHQWPATLVQPVGSPLSLECTVEGTSNPNLYWYRQAAGRGLQLLFYSVGIGQISSEVPQNLSASRPQDRQFILSSKKLLLSDSGFYLCAWSVALGHEKLFFGSGTQLSVL.

Comment on this clone: One end of the junction does not line up with germline, which may come from a read error. The sample has other DNA sequences that encode this CDR3 too. The chain carries TRBV3-1 (or the pseudogene TRBV3-2) and TRBJ2-7; D is undetermined. CDR1 is LGHDT, CDR2 YNNKEL, per germline (reference sequence). This CDR3 has 18 residues. The CDR3 protein is CASSQAPGKGPSSYEQYF. CDR3 DNA sequence: TGTGCCAGTAGCCAAGCCCCGGGTAAAGGCCCCAGCTCCTACGAGCAGTACTTC.

This chain connects TRBV2 to TRBJ1-5; D unclear. The CDR3 extends over 13 amino acids. The V end was cut by 5 bases, the J end by 4 bases, with 9 bases between. Germline V gives CDR1 SNHLY, CDR2 FYNNEI. The CDR3 DNA is TGTGCCAGCAGTCCTGAGGGTAATCAGCCCCAGCATTTT. This translates into CASSPEGNQPQHF.

Here the CDR3 reads CASSARQGSNSPLHF. CDR3 bases: TGCGCCAGCAGCGCGCGGCAGGGGAGCAATTCACCCCTCCACTTT. This sequence joins TRBV4-1 and TRBJ1-6; D might be TRBD1 (6 bases). Germline V CDR1 and CDR2: MGHRA, YSYEKL. Trimming stripped 5 bases from V and 7 bases from J, with 15 bases between. This CDR3 comprises 15 residues.

The chain employs TRBV5-1 and TRBJ2-2; TRBD1 matches 9 bases. Germline trimming cut 4 bases from V and 6 bases from J; bases unmatched to any gene: 10. This CDR3 spans 16 amino acids. CDR1 is SGHRS and CDR2 is YFSETQ in the germline V gene. The CDR3 loop is CASSVPQGALPGELFF. The CDR3 DNA reads TGCGCCAGCAGCGTCCCACAGGGGGCGCTCCCCGGGGAGCTGTTTTTT.

The rearrangement uses TRBV19 and TRBJ1-5; D unresolved. Germline assignment: CDR1 LNHDA and CDR2 SQIVND (reference sequence). V was clipped by 5 bases and J by 0 bases, with 11 bases between them. The CDR3 runs 15 residues. CDR3 residues: CASSFTDYSNQPQHF. CDR3 sequence (DNA): TGTGCCAGTAGTTTTACAGATTATAGCAATCAGCCCCAGCATTTT.

The gene calls are TRBV28 and TRBJ1-6; 7 nucleotides align to TRBD1. Per the germline V gene, CDR1 is MDHEN and CDR2 is SYDVKM. Trimming removed 10 bases from V and 4 bases from J; junction bases left unmatched: 7. The CDR3 loop spans 14 amino acids. This chain's CDR3 is CAIPPGQYNSPLHF. The CDR3 nucleotides are TGTGCCATCCCCCCGGGACAGTATAATTCACCCCTCCACTTT. Full variable domain (missing parts from reference TRBV28 and TRBJ1-6): DVKVTQSSRYLVKRTGEKVFLECVQDMDHENMFWYRQDPGLGLRLIYFSYDVKMKEKGDIPEGYSVSREKKERFSLILESASTNQTSMYLCAIPPGQYNSPLHFGNGTRLTVT.

Written as DNA, the CDR3 is TGCGCCAGCAGTCGACAGGGCAATTCACCCCTCCACTTT. Amino acid sequence: CASSRQGNSPLHF. The V and J genes are TRBV23-1 and TRBJ1-6; 7 bases are a match to TRBD1. TRBV23-1 has ORF status, its function being uncertain. The CDR3 contains 13 residues. Trimming took 4 bases from V and 7 from J; bases not matched to a gene: 1.